Below are 19 T cell receptor beta chains sequenced from a single sample in a study of identical twins. Each CDR3 protein is one row after TCRdb ran MiXCR on the 5' RACE reads. The profile shows about 450,000 distinct CDR3 sequences, around 20% of them singletons. Source material: naive T cells sorted from blood. Source of these receptors: a man aged 50-59 years in good health.

The table lists this clonotype with many counts. This chain uses TRBV5-1 with TRBJ1-1, with D possibly matching TRBD1 (6 bases). V was pared by 5 bases and J by 4 bases, with 15 bases between. The CDR3 has 14 amino acids. Germline values: CDR1 SGHRS, CDR2 YFSETQ. The CDR3 here is CASRDRPGGTEAFF. In DNA, the CDR3 is TGCGCCAGCAGGGACAGACCGGGCGGCACTGAAGCTTTCTTT.

The chain employs TRBV11-1 and TRBJ2-1, with TRBD2 matching over 8 bases. Unmatched junction bases numbered 24, after V lost 4 bases and J lost 7 bases. This CDR3 has 20 amino acids. CDR1 SGHAT and CDR2 FQDESV come from the germline V gene (reference sequence). CDR3 residues: CASSSTVVSAGGATLNEQFF. CDR3 DNA sequence: TGTGCCAGCAGCTCAACAGTTGTATCGGCGGGGGGAGCCACTCTAAATGAGCAGTTCTTC.

The genes are TRBV29-1 and TRBJ2-1; TRBD2 matches at 12 bases. J lost 3 bases, V lost 4 bases, and 4 bases had no gene match. Germline CDR1 SQVTM, CDR2 ANQGSEA. This CDR3 has 15 amino acids. CDR3 sequence reads: CSVATSGGFYNEQFF. CDR3 nucleotide sequence: TGCAGCGTTGCAACTAGCGGGGGGTTCTACAATGAGCAGTTCTTC.

The chain has TRBV7-9 and TRBJ1-1; maybe TRBD1 (5 bases). CDR1 is SEHNR and CDR2 is FQNEAQ in the germline V gene (reference sequence). Between the trimmed V and J ends, which lost 4 bases and 0 bases, there was a span of 15 bases. The CDR3 totals 16 residues. The CDR3 DNA follows: TGTGCCAGCAGCTCCCGGGGGTCGGATTTGAACACTGAAGCTTTCTTT. Translating it yields CASSSRGSDLNTEAFF.

There are a few counts of this clonotype. J is TRBJ1-2 and V is TRBV6-1; D possibly corresponds to TRBD1 (5 bases). V shed 2 bases and J shed 6 bases, with 10 bases lying between them. CDR3 length: 13 residues. CDR1 is MNHNS and CDR2 is SASEGT in the germline V gene. The CDR3 reads CASSELIGDGYTF. The CDR3, as DNA: TGTGCCAGCAGTGAATTAATAGGGGATGGCTACACCTTC.

The chain is built from TRBV27 and TRBJ2-7; D might be TRBD2 (5 bases). The CDR3 consists of 13 residues. Trimming removed 10 bases at V and 5 bases at J, with 18 bases between. CDR1 and CDR2 from the germline V gene are MNHEY and SMNVEV (reference sequence). The DNA of the CDR3 is TGTGCCACCCGCCCTGAGGGTTCCCACGAGCAGTACTTC. Protein sequence: CATRPEGSHEQYF.

The chain carries TRBV7-2 and TRBJ1-1, with 9 bases matching TRBD1. Per germline, CDR1 SGHTA and CDR2 FQGNSA. There are 14 residues in the CDR3. V trimming: 7 bases; J trimming: 5 bases; junction bases outside the gene matches: 8. The CDR3 DNA reads TGTGCCAGCACTCTAACAGGGGGCTGGACTGAAGCTTTCTTT. Its translation is CASTLTGGWTEAFF. Full variable domain (rest looked up from reference TRBV7-2 and TRBJ1-1): GAGVSQSPSNKVTEKGKDVELRCDPISGHTALYWYRQSLGQGLEFLIYFQGNSAPDKSGLPSDRFSAERTGGSVSTLTIQRTQQEDSAVYLCASTLTGGWTEAFFGQGTRLTVV.

A few counts support this clonotype. The chain is built from TRBV6-1 and TRBJ2-2, with 7 positions matching TRBD1. Unmatched junction bases numbered 11, after V lost 6 bases and J lost 7 bases. CDR1 is MNHNS, CDR2 SASEGT, per germline. The CDR3 length is 15 residues. The CDR3 DNA is TGTGCCAGCAGGAGTAACAGGGGATCAGGCGGGGAGCTGTTTTTT. Its protein is CASRSNRGSGGELFF.

In its sample, this clonotype was seen many times. This chain connects TRBV10-3 to TRBJ1-6; 9 nucleotides agree with TRBD1. Germline V gives CDR1 ENHRY, CDR2 SYGVKD. This CDR3 is 16 amino acids long. With V trimmed by 10 bases and J by 8 bases, 15 bases remained unmatched. The CDR3 region has the DNA TGTGCCACCTCGGCCCGGACAGGGGACTTCGATTCACCCCTCCACTTT. It encodes CATSARTGDFDSPLHF.

In its sample, this clonotype was seen a few times. V usage is TRBV12-3 or TRBV12-4 and J usage is TRBJ2-7; D ambiguous. V gave up 2 bases and J gave up 5 bases, with 7 bases separating them. The CDR3 is 12 amino acids. The CDR3 DNA reads as TGTGCCAGCAGTTTAAGTACCCACGAGCAGTACTTC. Its protein product is CASSLSTHEQYF.

Only a few counts were recorded for this clonotype. V and J are TRBV5-1 and TRBJ1-1; no clear D gene. Germline V gene lookup returns CDR1 SGHRS and CDR2 YFSETQ. This CDR3 has 14 residues. V lost 5 bases and J 1 base, leaving 12 bases between the germline ends. The CDR3 DNA sequence: TGCGCCAGCAGAGAGGGTACAGAGAACACTGAAGCTTTCTTT. Translating it yields CASREGTENTEAFF.

This clonotype was seen repeatedly, ten times or more. The chain links TRBV12-3 or TRBV12-4 to TRBJ2-7, with 7 bases that match TRBD2. The CDR3 sequence is 17 residues long. The V segment lost 6 bases and the J segment 4 bases; nucleotides outside the gene matches: 18. The CDR3 nucleotides are TGTGCCAGCAGGATTACCGGGTCAGCGGGAATTGGTTACGAGCAGTACTTC. It translates to CASRITGSAGIGYEQYF.

The rearrangement joins TRBV4-1 to TRBJ2-7; D not certain. The CDR3 extends over 15 amino acids. The V end was cut by 0 bases, the J end by 2 bases, with 11 bases between. Germline V gives CDR1 MGHRA, CDR2 YSYEKL. CDR3 protein: CASSQEGMGTYEQYF. CDR3 nucleotides: TGCGCCAGCAGCCAAGAAGGGATGGGGACCTACGAGCAGTACTTC.

The CDR3 DNA follows: TGTGCCAGCAGCTTAGGGACTAGCGGGAGTAATGAGCAGTTCTTC. As protein: CASSLGTSGSNEQFF. J is TRBJ2-1 and V is TRBV7-8, with 13 bases that match TRBD2. Germline trimming cut 1 base from V and 7 bases from J; bases unmatched to any gene: 1. Germline assignment: CDR1 SGHVS and CDR2 FQNEAQ. The CDR3 contains 15 residues.

This clonotype showed up many times. This chain links TRBV12-5 with TRBJ2-1, with TRBD1 as a possible D gene (5 bases). The CDR3 loop spans 21 amino acids. In germline, CDR1 is LGHNT, CDR2 FRNRAP. V was trimmed by 3 bases and J by 0 bases, leaving 27 bases between them. CDR3 sequence reads: CASGLLPQGPPLKSSYNEQFF. CDR3 bases: TGTGCTAGTGGTTTACTCCCCCAGGGTCCACCGCTAAAGAGCTCCTACAATGAGCAGTTCTTC. Full variable domain (missing parts from reference TRBV12-5 and TRBJ2-1): DARVTQTPRHKVTEMGQEVTMRCQPILGHNTVFWYRQTMMQGLELLAYFRNRAPLDDSGMPKDRFSAEMPDATLATLKIQPSEPRDSAVYFCASGLLPQGPPLKSSYNEQFFGPGTRLTVL.

V and J are TRBV5-1 and TRBJ1-5; a possible D gene is TRBD1 (5 bases). There are 15 residues in the CDR3. CDR1 is SGHRS, CDR2 YFSETQ, per germline. V was trimmed by 0 bases and J by 7 bases, leaving 14 bases between them. The CDR3 is CASSLGKGAGQPQHF. Written as DNA, the CDR3 is TGCGCCAGCAGCTTGGGTAAAGGGGCAGGGCAGCCCCAGCATTTT.

This clonotype showed up just a few times. The J gene is TRBJ1-2, the V gene TRBV10-3; possibly TRBD1 for D (5 bases). CDR1 is ENHRY, CDR2 SYGVKD, per germline. The CDR3 contains 12 residues. The ends were cut back, 11 bases at V and 4 bases at J, with 14 bases in the middle. The CDR3 reads CAVGTDLYGYTF. Written as DNA, the CDR3 is TGTGCCGTCGGGACGGATCTCTATGGCTACACCTTC.

This clonotype was recorded at least ten times. This CDR3 is CASSQSPGSDYEQYF. CDR3 nucleotide sequence: TGTGCCAGCAGCCAATCTCCGGGGTCAGACTACGAGCAGTACTTC. J is TRBJ2-7 and V is TRBV4-2; tentative D call: TRBD2 (5 bases). The CDR3 is made up of 15 amino acids. Germline CDR1 LGHNA, CDR2 YNFKEQ. V lost 2 bases to trimming and J lost 3 bases, with 14 bases between them.

The rearrangement links TRBV4-2 to TRBJ2-1; 7 nucleotides line up with TRBD2. Germline lookup yields CDR1 LGHNA and CDR2 YNFKEQ. The J segment lost 4 bases and the V segment lost 4 bases, leaving 7 bases of the junction unmatched. The CDR3 length is 15 residues. DNA of the CDR3: TGTGCCAGCAGCCCCGAGCGGGGACTATACAATGAGCAGTTCTTC. Translated, it gives CASSPERGLYNEQFF.